The clone carrying this T cell receptor beta chain came up a few times. This record comes from a study of T-cell reconstitution after alpha-beta-depleted transplantation in children. This CDR3 spans 14 amino acids. Deletions cut 0 bases from V and 1 base from J, with 9 bases between. The germline gives CDR1 DFQATT, CDR2 SNEGSKA (reference sequence). Researchers prepared the TCRbeta library using unique molecular identifiers, the study reports. TCRdb re-called the PCR reads with MiXCR, one entry per CDR3 protein. Here the sample spans approximately 130,000 distinct CDR3 sequences, around a tenth being singletons.

The TCR originated in a girl under two years old who had a stem cell transplant for combined immunodeficiency, so the T cells may come from the graft donor. The input for sequencing was PBMCs, mostly from graft donor cells, taken 180 days after TCRalphabeta/CD19-depleted stem cell transplant. V and J are TRBV20-1 and TRBJ1-2; D not certain. CDR3: CSARDDGVNYGYTF. In DNA, the CDR3 is TGCAGTGCTAGAGACGACGGGGTTAACTATGGCTACACCTTC.